This paragraph reports one T cell receptor (beta chain). The data derive from a study of control samples from healthy donors and cancer patients. Germline CDR1 and CDR2: SGDLS and YYNGEE. V lost 4 bases, J lost 1 base, and 3 bases stayed unmatched. The CDR3 runs 14 residues. TCRdb keeps only in-frame clones here, not all; method: immunoSEQ multiplex PCR. Among under 80,000 clones, 75% to 90% were seen once, and the ten largest hold 25% to 35%. V gene TRBV9 combines with J gene TRBJ2-7; 9 positions agree with TRBD1. This TCR was recovered from a man aged 45-65 years in good health. The sequenced sample was blood. The CDR3 DNA is TGTGCCAGCAGCACCGGGACAGGGTCCTACGAGCAGTACTTC. This codes for CASSTGTGSYEQYF.